This TCR beta chain was profiled in a study of control samples from healthy donors and cancer patients. Assay: immunoSEQ multiplex PCR; the TCRdb copy retains only in-frame clones and omits some. The repertoire consists of around 100,000 clones, with about 90% occurring once and the leading ten covering about a sixth. The length of the CDR3 is 16 residues. V lost 0 bases and J 3 bases, leaving 14 bases between the germline ends. Germline values: CDR1 SGDLS, CDR2 YYNGEE. The sequencing sample was made of blood. The TCR was taken from a woman aged 45-65 years in good health. V usage is TRBV9 and J usage is TRBJ2-3; unclear D gene. This CDR3 reads CASSVAMWGRTDTQYF. The CDR3 DNA reads as TGTGCCAGCAGCGTAGCTATGTGGGGAAGAACAGATACGCAGTATTTT. Supplemented by reference TRBV9 and TRBJ2-3, the full variable domain reads DSGVTQTPKHLITATGQRVTLRCSPRSGDLSVYWYQQSLDQGLQFLIQYYNGEERAKGNILERFSAQQFPDLHSELNLSSLELGDSALYFCASSVAMWGRTDTQYFGPGTRLTVL.